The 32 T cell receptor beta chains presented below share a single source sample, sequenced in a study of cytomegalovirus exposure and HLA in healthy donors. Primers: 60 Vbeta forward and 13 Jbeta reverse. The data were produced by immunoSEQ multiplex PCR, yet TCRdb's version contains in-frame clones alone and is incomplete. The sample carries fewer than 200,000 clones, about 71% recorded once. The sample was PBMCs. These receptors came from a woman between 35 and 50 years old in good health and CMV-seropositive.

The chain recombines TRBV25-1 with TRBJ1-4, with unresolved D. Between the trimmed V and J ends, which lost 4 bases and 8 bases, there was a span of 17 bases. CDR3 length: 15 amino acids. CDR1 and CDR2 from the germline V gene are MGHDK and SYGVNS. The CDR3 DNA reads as TGTGCCAGCAGTGTGACCGGCCCAGGAACAGAAAAACTGTTTTTT. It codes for CASSVTGPGTEKLFF.

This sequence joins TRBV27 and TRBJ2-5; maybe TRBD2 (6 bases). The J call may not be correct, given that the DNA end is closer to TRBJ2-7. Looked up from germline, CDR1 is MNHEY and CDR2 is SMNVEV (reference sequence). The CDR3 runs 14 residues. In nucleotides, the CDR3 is TGTGCCAGCAGTCCGGCAGGGAGGCTGTACGAGCAGTACTTC. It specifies CASSPAGRLYEQYF.

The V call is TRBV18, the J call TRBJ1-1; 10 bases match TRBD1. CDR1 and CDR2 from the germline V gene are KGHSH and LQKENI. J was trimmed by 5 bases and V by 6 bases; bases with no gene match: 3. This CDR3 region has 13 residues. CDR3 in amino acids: CASSRTGGTEAFF. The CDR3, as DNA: TGTGCCAGCTCCCGGACAGGGGGAACTGAAGCTTTCTTT.

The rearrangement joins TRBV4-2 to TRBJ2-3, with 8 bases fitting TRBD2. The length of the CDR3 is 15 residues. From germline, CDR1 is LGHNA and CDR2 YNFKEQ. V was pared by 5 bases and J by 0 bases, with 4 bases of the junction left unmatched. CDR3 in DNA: TGTGCCAGCAGCGGACTAGCTGTCAGCACAGATACGCAGTATTTT. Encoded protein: CASSGLAVSTDTQYF.

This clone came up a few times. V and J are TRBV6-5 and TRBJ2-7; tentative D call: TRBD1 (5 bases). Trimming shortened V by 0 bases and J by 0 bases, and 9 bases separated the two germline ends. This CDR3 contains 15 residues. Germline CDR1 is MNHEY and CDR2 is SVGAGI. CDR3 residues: CASSYSNGASYEQYF. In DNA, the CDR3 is TGTGCCAGCAGTTACTCGAATGGGGCCTCCTACGAGCAGTACTTC.

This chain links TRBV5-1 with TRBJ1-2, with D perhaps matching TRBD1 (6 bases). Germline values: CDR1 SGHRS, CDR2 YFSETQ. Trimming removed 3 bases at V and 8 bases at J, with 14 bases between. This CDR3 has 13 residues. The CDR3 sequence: CASSSTNRVGYTF. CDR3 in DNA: TGCGCCAGCAGCTCGACTAACAGGGTAGGCTACACCTTC.

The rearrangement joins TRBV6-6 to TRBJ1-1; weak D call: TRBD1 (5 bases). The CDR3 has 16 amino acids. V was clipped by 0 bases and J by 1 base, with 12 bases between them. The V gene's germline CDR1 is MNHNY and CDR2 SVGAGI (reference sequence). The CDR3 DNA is TGTGCCAGCAGTTACTCAGAAGGGAGGGGGAACACTGAAGCTTTCTTT. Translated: CASSYSEGRGNTEAFF.

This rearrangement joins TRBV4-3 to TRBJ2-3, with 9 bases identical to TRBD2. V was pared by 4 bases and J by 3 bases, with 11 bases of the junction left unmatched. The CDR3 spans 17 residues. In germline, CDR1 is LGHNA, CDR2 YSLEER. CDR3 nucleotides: TGCGCCAGCAGCCGATTAGCGGGAGCTGGGGAAACAGATACGCAGTATTTT. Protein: CASSRLAGAGETDTQYF.

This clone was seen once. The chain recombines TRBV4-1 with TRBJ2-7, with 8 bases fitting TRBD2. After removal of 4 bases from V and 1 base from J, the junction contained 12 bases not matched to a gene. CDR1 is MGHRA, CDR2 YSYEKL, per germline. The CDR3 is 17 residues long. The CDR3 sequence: CASSPSTSGGLSYEQYF. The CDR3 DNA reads TGCGCCAGCAGCCCCAGTACCAGCGGGGGACTTTCCTACGAGCAGTACTTC.

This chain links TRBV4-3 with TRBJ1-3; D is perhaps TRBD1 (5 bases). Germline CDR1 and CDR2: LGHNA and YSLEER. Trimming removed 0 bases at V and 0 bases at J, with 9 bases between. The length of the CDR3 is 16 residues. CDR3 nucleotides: TGCGCCAGCAGCCAAGATGGGGGGGGCTCTGGAAACACCATATATTTT. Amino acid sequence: CASSQDGGGSGNTIYF.

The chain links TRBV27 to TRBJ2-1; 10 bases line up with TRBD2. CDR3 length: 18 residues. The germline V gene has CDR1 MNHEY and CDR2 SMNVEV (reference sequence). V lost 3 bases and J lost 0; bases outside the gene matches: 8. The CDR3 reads CASSFRTSGLPSYNEQFF. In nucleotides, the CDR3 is TGTGCCAGCAGTTTTAGGACTAGCGGTCTCCCCTCCTACAATGAGCAGTTCTTC.

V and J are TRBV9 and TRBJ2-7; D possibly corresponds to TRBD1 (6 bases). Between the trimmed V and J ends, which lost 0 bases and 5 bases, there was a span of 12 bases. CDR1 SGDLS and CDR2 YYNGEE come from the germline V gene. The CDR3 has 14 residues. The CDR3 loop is CASSVDRVGDEQYF. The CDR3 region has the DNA TGTGCCAGCAGCGTAGACAGGGTCGGAGACGAGCAGTACTTC.

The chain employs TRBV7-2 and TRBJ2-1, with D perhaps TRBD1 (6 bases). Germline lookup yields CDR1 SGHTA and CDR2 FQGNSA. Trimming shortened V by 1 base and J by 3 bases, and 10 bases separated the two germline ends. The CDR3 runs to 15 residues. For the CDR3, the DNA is TGTGCCAGCAGCTTAGACAGGGCTTTCTACAATGAGCAGTTCTTC. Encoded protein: CASSLDRAFYNEQFF.

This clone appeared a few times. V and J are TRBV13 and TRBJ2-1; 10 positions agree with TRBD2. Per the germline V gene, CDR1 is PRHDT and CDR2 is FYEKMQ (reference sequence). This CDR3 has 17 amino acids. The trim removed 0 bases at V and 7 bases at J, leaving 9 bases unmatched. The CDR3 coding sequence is TGTGCCAGCAGCTTAGGAACAGTTGCTAGCGGGAGTAATGAGCAGTTCTTC. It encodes CASSLGTVASGSNEQFF. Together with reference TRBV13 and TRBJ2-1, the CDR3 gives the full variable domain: AAGVIQSPRHLIKEKRETATLKCYPIPRHDTVYWYQQGPGQDPQFLISFYEKMQSDKGSIPDRFSAQQFSDYHSELNMSSLELGDSALYFCASSLGTVASGSNEQFFGPGTRLTVL.

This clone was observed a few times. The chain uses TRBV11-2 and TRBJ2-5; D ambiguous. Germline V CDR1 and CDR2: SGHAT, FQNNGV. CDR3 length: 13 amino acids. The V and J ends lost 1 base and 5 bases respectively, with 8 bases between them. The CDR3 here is CASSLAGSETQYF. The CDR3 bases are TGTGCCAGCAGCTTAGCCGGTAGCGAGACCCAGTACTTC.

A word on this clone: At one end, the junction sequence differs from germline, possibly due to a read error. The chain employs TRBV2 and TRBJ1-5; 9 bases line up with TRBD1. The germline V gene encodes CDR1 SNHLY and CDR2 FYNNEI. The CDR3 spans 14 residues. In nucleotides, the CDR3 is TGTGCCAGCAGTCAAACAGGGGGCTATCAGCCCCAGAATTTT. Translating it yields CASSQTGGYQPQNF. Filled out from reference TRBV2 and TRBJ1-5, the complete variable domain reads EPEVTQTPSHQVTQMGQEVILRCVPISNHLYFYWYRQILGQKVEFLVSFYNNEISEKSEIFDDQFSVERPDGSNFTLKIRSTKLEDSAMYFCASSQTGGYQPQNFGDGTRLSIL.

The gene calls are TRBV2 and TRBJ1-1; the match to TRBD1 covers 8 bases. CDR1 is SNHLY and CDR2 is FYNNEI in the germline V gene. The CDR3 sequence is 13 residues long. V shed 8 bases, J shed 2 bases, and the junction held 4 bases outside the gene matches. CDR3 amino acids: CASHDRGNTEAFF. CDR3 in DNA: TGTGCCAGCCACGACAGGGGAAACACTGAAGCTTTCTTT.

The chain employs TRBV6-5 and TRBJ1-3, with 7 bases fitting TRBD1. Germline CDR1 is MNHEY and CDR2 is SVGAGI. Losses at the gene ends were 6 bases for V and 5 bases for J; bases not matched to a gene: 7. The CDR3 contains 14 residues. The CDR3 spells CASRRGQGRNTIYF. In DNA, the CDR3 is TGTGCCAGCAGGAGGGGGCAGGGTCGAAACACCATATATTTT.

CDR3 DNA: TGTGCCAGCAGTGGTACAGGGGGAGAAGGCTACACCTTC. This codes for CASSGTGGEGYTF. V usage is TRBV6-5 and J usage is TRBJ1-2; 8 bases are a match to TRBD1. The CDR3 contains 13 residues. V lost 5 bases to trimming and J lost 8 bases; unmatched junction nucleotides: 7. Looked up from germline, CDR1 is MNHEY and CDR2 is SVGAGI.

CDR3 bases: TGTGCCAGCAGCTTAACCCCCTTTCGTGACAGGTCAAACAATGAGCAGTTCTTC. Translating it yields CASSLTPFRDRSNNEQFF. This chain links TRBV7-9 with TRBJ2-1, with TRBD1 as a possible D gene (6 bases). V was trimmed by 2 bases and J by 5 bases, leaving 22 bases between them. CDR1 SEHNR and CDR2 FQNEAQ come from the germline V gene (reference sequence). There are 18 residues in the CDR3.

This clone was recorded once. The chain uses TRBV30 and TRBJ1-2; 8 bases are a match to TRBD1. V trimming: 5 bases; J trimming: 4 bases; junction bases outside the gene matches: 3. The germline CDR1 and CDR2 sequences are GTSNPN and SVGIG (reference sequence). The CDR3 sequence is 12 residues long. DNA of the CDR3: TGTGCCTGGCAGGGGGCGGGCTATGGCTACACCTTC. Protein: CAWQGAGYGYTF.

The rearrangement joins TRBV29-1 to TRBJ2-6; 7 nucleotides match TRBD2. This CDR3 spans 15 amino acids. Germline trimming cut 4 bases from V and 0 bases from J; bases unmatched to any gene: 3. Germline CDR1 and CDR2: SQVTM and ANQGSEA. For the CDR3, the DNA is TGCAGCGTTGTGGGCGGGAGCTCTGGGGCCAACGTCCTGACTTTC. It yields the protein CSVVGGSSGANVLTF.

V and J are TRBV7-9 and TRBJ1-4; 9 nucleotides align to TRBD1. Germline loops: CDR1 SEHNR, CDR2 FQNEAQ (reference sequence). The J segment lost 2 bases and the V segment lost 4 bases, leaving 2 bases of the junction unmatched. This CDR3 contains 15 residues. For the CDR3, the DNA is TGTGCCAGCAGCTCGACAGGGGGTACTAATGAAAAACTGTTTTTT. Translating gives CASSSTGGTNEKLFF.

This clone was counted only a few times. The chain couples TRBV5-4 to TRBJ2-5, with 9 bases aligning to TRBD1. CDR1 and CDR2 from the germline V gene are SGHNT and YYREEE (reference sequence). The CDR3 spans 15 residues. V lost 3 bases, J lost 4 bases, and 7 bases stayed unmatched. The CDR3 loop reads CASSSPGQGGETQYF. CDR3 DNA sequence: TGTGCCAGCAGCTCGCCGGGACAGGGAGGAGAGACCCAGTACTTC.

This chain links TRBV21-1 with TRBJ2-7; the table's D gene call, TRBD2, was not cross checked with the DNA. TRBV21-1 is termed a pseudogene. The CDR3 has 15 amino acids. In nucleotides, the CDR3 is TGTGCCAGCAGCCTCTCGGGGTGGGGAGACCACGAGCAGTACTTC. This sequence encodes CASSLSGWGDHEQYF.

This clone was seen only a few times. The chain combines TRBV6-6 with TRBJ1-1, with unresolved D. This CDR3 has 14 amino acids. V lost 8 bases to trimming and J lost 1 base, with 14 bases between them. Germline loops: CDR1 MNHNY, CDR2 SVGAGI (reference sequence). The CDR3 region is CASSHLSGNTEAFF. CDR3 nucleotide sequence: TGTGCCAGCTCTCACTTGTCCGGGAACACTGAAGCTTTCTTT.

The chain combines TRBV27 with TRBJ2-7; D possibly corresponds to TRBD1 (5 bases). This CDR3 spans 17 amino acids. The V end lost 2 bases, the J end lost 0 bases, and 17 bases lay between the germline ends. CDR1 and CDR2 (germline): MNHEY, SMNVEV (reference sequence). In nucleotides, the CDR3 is TGTGCCAGCAGTTTAGGGGCGGTCGGCGGAGTCTCCTACGAGCAGTACTTC. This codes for CASSLGAVGGVSYEQYF.

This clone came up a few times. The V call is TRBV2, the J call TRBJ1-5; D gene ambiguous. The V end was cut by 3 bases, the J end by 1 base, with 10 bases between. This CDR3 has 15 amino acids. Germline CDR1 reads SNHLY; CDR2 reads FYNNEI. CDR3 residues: CASSEERASNQPQHF. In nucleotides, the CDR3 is TGTGCCAGCAGTGAGGAGAGGGCGAGCAATCAGCCCCAGCATTTT.

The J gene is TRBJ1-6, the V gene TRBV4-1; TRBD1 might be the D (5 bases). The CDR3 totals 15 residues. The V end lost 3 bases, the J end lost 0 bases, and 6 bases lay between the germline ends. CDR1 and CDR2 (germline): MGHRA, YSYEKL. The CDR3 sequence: CASSHRDSYNSPLHF. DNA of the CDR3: TGCGCCAGCAGCCACAGGGACTCCTATAATTCACCCCTCCACTTT.

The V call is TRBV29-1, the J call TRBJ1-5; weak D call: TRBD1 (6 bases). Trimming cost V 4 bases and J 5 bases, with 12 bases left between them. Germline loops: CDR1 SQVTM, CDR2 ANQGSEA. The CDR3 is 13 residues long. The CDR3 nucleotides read TGCAGCGTTGGATTGGGGGCGGATCAGCCCCAGCATTTT. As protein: CSVGLGADQPQHF. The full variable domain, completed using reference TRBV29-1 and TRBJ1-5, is SAVISQKPSRDICQRGTSLTIQCQVDSQVTMMFWYRQQPGQSLTLIATANQGSEATYESGFVIDKFPISRPNLTFSTLTVSNMSPEDSSIYLCSVGLGADQPQHFGDGTRLSIL.

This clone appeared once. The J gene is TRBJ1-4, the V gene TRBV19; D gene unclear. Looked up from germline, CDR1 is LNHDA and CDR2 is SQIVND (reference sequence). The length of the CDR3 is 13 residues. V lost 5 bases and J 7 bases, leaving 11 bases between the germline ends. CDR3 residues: CASSVRESEKLFF. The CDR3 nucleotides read TGTGCCAGTAGTGTTCGAGAGAGTGAAAAACTGTTTTTT.

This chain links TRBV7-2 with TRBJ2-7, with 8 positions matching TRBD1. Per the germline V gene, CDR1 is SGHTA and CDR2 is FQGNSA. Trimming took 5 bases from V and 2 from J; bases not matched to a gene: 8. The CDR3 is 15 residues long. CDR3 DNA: TGTGCCAGCAGCCCCGGGACAGGTCGAGCCTACGAGCAGTACTTC. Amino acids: CASSPGTGRAYEQYF. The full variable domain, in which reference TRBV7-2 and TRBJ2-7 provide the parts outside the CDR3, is GAGVSQSPSNKVTEKGKDVELRCDPISGHTALYWYRQSLGQGLEFLIYFQGNSAPDKSGLPSDRFSAERTGGSVSTLTIQRTQQEDSAVYLCASSPGTGRAYEQYFGPGTRLTVT.